This record concerns one T cell receptor (beta chain) sequence. Its antigen is not yet known. No base qualities exist here, and no much larger clone lies one base off it. The CDR3 starts with the cysteine, ends with the phenylalanine, and has 14 residues. This entry keeps only the CDR3 DNA: 42 bases, framed from base 1. The germline V gene specifies MDHEN as CDR1 and SYDVKM as CDR2. The V end loses 8 bases and the J end loses 0 bases, and a stretch of 11 bases separates them. This entry comes from a study of T cell changes during pregnancy in multiple sclerosis (dated by TCRdb to the late 2010s). As for the study more broadly: The study looked at changes in the T cell repertoire across pregnancy in women with multiple sclerosis.

The library was made by the immunoSEQ multiplex PCR assay. TCRdb took over this immuneACCESS table, retaining in-frame rearrangements with V and J assigned. Such tables are incomplete; in checked studies, under half of the missing clones stem from an unresolved V gene, and the remainder is unexplained. This sample holds about 24,000 clones; 80% to 90% were observed only once. Jointly, the top ten make up 8% of the sample. Recombination joined TRBV28 with TRBJ1-3; the D gene is not confidently resolved. The sample here was CD8+ T cells from peripheral blood mononuclear cells, taken in the first trimester of pregnancy. The receptor comes from a female donor in good health, enrolled as a control in a pregnancy study. Here the CDR3 is given as CASGLVLSGNTIYF. The nucleotides read TGTGCCAGCGGACTCGTACTCTCTGGAAACACCATATATTTT.